The sequence of this T cell receptor beta chain was determined in a study of T cells in Graves' hyperthyroidism and ophthalmopathy. Findings of the study overall: Also found in blood were most expanded thyroid clonotypes above 0.001.

There are many counts of this clonotype. What it binds is unknown. Germline V gene sequence: CDR1 ENHRY, CDR2 SYGVKD. V lost 10 bases and J 3 bases, leaving 28 bases between the germline ends. This CDR3 spans 18 amino acids. TCR beta CDR3 sequences were amplified from RNA transcripts. First-round RT-PCR of the TCR CDR3 relied on the HTBI primer set. MiXCR was run by TCRdb on the multiplex PCR reads, yielding one entry per CDR3 protein. The repertoire includes about 270,000 distinct CDR3 sequences, 15% of them detected once, and 30% sits in the top ten. Lactation, pregnancy, other autoimmune disease or uncontrolled infection led to exclusion of patients.

This clonotype was sampled from a woman between 45 and 60 years old with Graves' hyperthyroidism that later progressed to Graves' ophthalmopathy. This chain joins TRBV10-3 and TRBJ2-1, with a weak D call TRBD2 (6 bases). Sequences were obtained from blood. The CDR3 nucleotides read TGTGCCACCCTTTCGGGTAACGGGAGAATGGGTGGCTACAATGAGCAGTTCTTC. This codes for CATLSGNGRMGGYNEQFF.